What follows are 30 T cell receptor beta chains derived from one specimen sequenced in a study of CXCR3 chemokines and chemotherapy response in bladder cancer. TCRdb re-called the PCR reads with MiXCR, one entry per CDR3 protein. The repertoire holds approximately 2,000 distinct CDR3 sequences, with 17% as singletons. This sample was gathered from a patient whose treatment included neoadjuvant chemotherapy. The receptor source for this set is a human donor with bladder cancer that responded to neoadjuvant chemotherapy.

This clonotype was counted only a few times. This sequence joins TRBV30 and TRBJ1-2; a possible D gene is TRBD1 (6 bases). Trimming shortened V by 0 bases and J by 7 bases, and 18 bases separated the two germline ends. The CDR3 is 15 amino acids. Germline V gene sequence: CDR1 GTSNPN, CDR2 SVGIG (reference sequence). CDR3 region: CAWSVDFWGRSGYTF. The CDR3 nucleotides are TGTGCCTGGAGTGTGGATTTTTGGGGGCGAAGTGGCTACACCTTC.

This clonotype qualifies as medium-sized. This rearrangement joins TRBV5-6 to TRBJ2-1; TRBD2 matches 10 bases. Germline V gene lookup returns CDR1 SGHDT and CDR2 YYEEEE. V was pared by 4 bases and J by 0 bases, with 4 bases of the junction left unmatched. The length of the CDR3 is 16 residues. The CDR3 protein is CASSQAGGSSYNEQFF. DNA of the CDR3: TGTGCCAGCAGCCAAGCGGGAGGGAGCTCCTACAATGAGCAGTTCTTC.

This clonotype showed up many times. V and J are TRBV9 and TRBJ2-2; D gene unclear. Trimming cost V 0 bases and J 1 base, with 7 bases left between them. The germline gives CDR1 SGDLS, CDR2 YYNGEE. This CDR3 has 15 residues. The CDR3 sequence: CASSVDGRNTGELFF. CDR3 nucleotide sequence: TGTGCCAGCAGCGTAGACGGAAGGAACACCGGGGAGCTGTTTTTT.

Many counts were recorded for this clonotype. In DNA form, the CDR3 reads TGTGCCAGCAGTAACCCTCCGGGACAGCCGAAAGAGACCCAGTACTTC. Encoded protein: CASSNPPGQPKETQYF. This sequence joins TRBV28 and TRBJ2-5; TRBD1 matches 7 bases. This CDR3 spans 16 amino acids. Looked up from germline, CDR1 is MDHEN and CDR2 is SYDVKM. The ends lost 5 bases at V and 3 bases at J; junction bases unmatched: 12.

This clonotype was seen at least ten times. CDR3 in amino acids: CSARDQGLHNEQFF. As DNA, the CDR3 is TGCAGTGCTAGAGATCAGGGACTTCACAATGAGCAGTTCTTC. The chain has TRBV20-1 and TRBJ2-1; maybe TRBD2 (6 bases). The germline V gene encodes CDR1 DFQATT and CDR2 SNEGSKA (reference sequence). CDR3 length equals 14 residues. V was shortened by 0 bases and J by 5 bases, with 11 bases between the two germline ends.

This clonotype counts as medium-sized (0.01 to 0.1%). The chain joins TRBV24-1 to TRBJ2-1; 10 bases line up with TRBD2. CDR1 KGHDR and CDR2 SFDVKD come from the germline V gene. The CDR3 loop spans 15 amino acids. Trimming removed 2 bases from V and 6 bases from J; junction bases left unmatched: 3. The CDR3 loop is CATSDSRTSGNEQFF. CDR3 in DNA: TGTGCCACCAGTGATTCCAGGACTAGCGGCAATGAGCAGTTCTTC.

Within the sample, this clonotype is large. CDR3 amino acids: CASRRYDYNSPLHF. CDR3 sequence (DNA): TGTGCCAGCAGGCGGTACGATTATAATTCACCCCTCCACTTT. The V and J genes are TRBV6-6 and TRBJ1-6; D not certain. Trimming pared 6 bases from V and 4 bases from J, leaving 10 bases between. Germline V gene sequence: CDR1 MNHNY, CDR2 SVGAGI (reference sequence). The CDR3 extends over 14 amino acids.

The rearrangement links TRBV10-3 to TRBJ1-2; tentatively, D is TRBD1 (5 bases). V was cut by 8 bases and J by 2 bases, with 12 bases left in between. Germline CDR1 and CDR2: ENHRY and SYGVKD. The CDR3 runs to 13 residues. The CDR3 DNA is TGTGCCATCGGGAGGGGATCGAACTATGGCTACACCTTC. It yields the protein CAIGRGSNYGYTF.

This clonotype ranks as medium-sized. V gene TRBV12-3 or TRBV12-4 combines with J gene TRBJ2-1; D is perhaps TRBD2 (5 bases). This CDR3 is built from 15 residues. The V gene lost 3 bases and the J gene lost 5 bases, with 14 bases spanning the gap. The DNA for the CDR3 is TGTGCCAGCAGTTTCGCCGGCGGGCGAAACAATGAGCAGTTCTTC. As protein: CASSFAGGRNNEQFF.

In its sample, this clonotype is medium-sized (0.01 to 0.1%). This chain uses TRBV18 with TRBJ2-4; unclear D gene. Germline lookup yields CDR1 KGHSH and CDR2 LQKENI. This CDR3 is built from 17 residues. Trimming took off 2 bases at V and 1 base at J, with 15 bases between the two ends. This chain's CDR3 is CASSPVLAVDAKNIQYF. The CDR3 coding sequence is TGTGCCAGCTCACCAGTGCTTGCGGTGGACGCCAAAAACATTCAGTACTTC.

Judged by abundance, this clonotype is medium-sized. The J gene is TRBJ2-7, the V gene TRBV19; TRBD2 aligns across 8 bases. V was pared by 6 bases and J by 4 bases, with 5 bases of the junction left unmatched. Germline V lookup: CDR1 LNHDA, CDR2 SQIVND (reference sequence). CDR3 size: 13 residues. CDR3 nucleotide sequence: TGTGCCAGTAGCCGGGGACTAGAATACGAGCAGTACTTC. Its protein is CASSRGLEYEQYF.

The sample holds a few counts of this clonotype. The rearrangement uses TRBV20-1 and TRBJ2-3, with 12 bases identical to TRBD2. Per germline, CDR1 DFQATT and CDR2 SNEGSKA (reference sequence). V lost 4 bases to trimming and J lost 5 bases; unmatched junction nucleotides: 10. This CDR3 has 16 residues. CDR3 DNA: TGCAGTGCTAACGTCGGCGCACTAGCGGGAGGAGATACGCAGTATTTT. Protein sequence: CSANVGALAGGDTQYF.

There are many counts of this clonotype. The chain couples TRBV7-9 to TRBJ1-5, with TRBD1 as a possible D gene (5 bases). This CDR3 is built from 15 residues. The germline CDR1 and CDR2 sequences are SEHNR and FQNEAQ (reference sequence). Trimming removed 5 bases from V and 3 bases from J, with 14 bases in between. The CDR3 DNA is TGTGCCAGCAGCCACGGGGGTGGTAACAATCAGCCCCAGCATTTT. This translates into CASSHGGGNNQPQHF.

A few counts support this clonotype. V gene TRBV2 combines with J gene TRBJ2-5; 8 bases are shared with TRBD1. The J segment lost 5 bases and the V segment lost 6 bases, leaving 8 bases of the junction unmatched. Germline V gives CDR1 SNHLY, CDR2 FYNNEI. CDR3 length equals 14 residues. This chain's CDR3 is CASSVQGVSETQYF. CDR3 nucleotides: TGTGCCAGCAGCGTACAGGGGGTATCGGAGACCCAGTACTTC. The full variable domain, its missing parts supplied by reference TRBV2 and TRBJ2-5, is EPEVTQTPSHQVTQMGQEVILRCVPISNHLYFYWYRQILGQKVEFLVSFYNNEISEKSEIFDDQFSVERPDGSNFTLKIRSTKLEDSAMYFCASSVQGVSETQYFGPGTRLLVL.

In this sample, this clonotype is medium-sized. The chain uses TRBV5-4 and TRBJ2-1; either TRBD1 or TRBD2 may fit D (6 bases each). Trimming shortened V by 9 bases and J by 12 bases, and 31 bases separated the two germline ends. This CDR3 has 16 residues. Germline lookup yields CDR1 SGHNT and CDR2 YYREEE (reference sequence). The CDR3 DNA reads as TGTGCCACAGGACGGCAACTGGGGGGCAGTGGGATGGGGCAGTTCTTC. This sequence encodes CATGRQLGGSGMGQFF.

This clonotype was counted at least ten times. V gene TRBV5-6 combines with J gene TRBJ1-2; D is undetermined. Looked up from germline, CDR1 is SGHDT and CDR2 is YYEEEE. This CDR3 is 12 amino acids long. With 1 base removed from V and 5 bases from J, the gap between germline ends came to 6 bases. This CDR3 is CASSLFGYGYTF. The CDR3 nucleotides read TGTGCCAGCAGCTTGTTCGGGTATGGCTACACCTTC.

This clonotype was found a few times. A far larger clone is just one base off, so this is likely a read error. The CDR3 bases are TGTGCCAGCAGTGAGACTACAACGAACACTGAAGCTTTCTTT. This sequence encodes CASSETTTNTEAFF. The V gene is TRBV6-1, the J gene TRBJ1-1, with unresolved D. This CDR3 has 14 amino acids. Germline CDR1 is MNHNS and CDR2 is SASEGT. V was trimmed by 3 bases and J by 1 base, leaving 9 bases between them.

This clonotype occurred a few times. This sequence joins TRBV5-6 and TRBJ1-1, with no clear D. This CDR3 spans 12 amino acids. CDR1 SGHDT and CDR2 YYEEEE come from the germline V gene. Between the trimmed V and J ends, which lost 0 bases and 9 bases, there was a span of 9 bases. CDR3 amino acids: CASSLAGGKAFF. In DNA form, the CDR3 reads TGTGCCAGCAGCTTGGCCGGCGGGAAAGCTTTCTTT.

Only one count was recorded for this clonotype. The gene calls are TRBV19 and TRBJ1-1, with 8 positions matching TRBD1. Looked up from germline, CDR1 is LNHDA and CDR2 is SQIVND (reference sequence). The trim removed 9 bases at V and 6 bases at J, leaving 12 bases unmatched. This CDR3 contains 14 residues. The CDR3 sequence is CASAGRDRLSEAFF. The CDR3 DNA sequence: TGTGCCAGCGCTGGACGGGACAGGCTGTCTGAAGCTTTCTTT.

This clonotype was observed at least ten times. V usage is TRBV12-3 or TRBV12-4 and J usage is TRBJ1-6; a weak D match, TRBD1 (6 bases). CDR3 size: 13 residues. The germline V and J ends were trimmed by 5 bases and 7 bases, with 9 bases remaining between them. The CDR3 sequence: CASSPGVNSPLHF. CDR3 DNA sequence: TGTGCCAGCAGTCCAGGGGTGAATTCACCCCTCCACTTT.

Sample share makes this clonotype large. The V gene is TRBV15, the J gene TRBJ1-2; TRBD1 might be the D (5 bases). The CDR3 consists of 14 residues. V was trimmed by 0 bases and J by 5 bases, leaving 10 bases between them. Germline CDR1 and CDR2: LNHNV and YYDKDF (reference sequence). The CDR3 region is CATSRESGGYGYTF. The CDR3 DNA reads TGTGCCACCAGCAGAGAAAGCGGGGGATATGGCTACACCTTC.

Ten or more counts support this clonotype. V gene TRBV5-6 combines with J gene TRBJ2-1; a weak D match, TRBD2 (6 bases). V lost 2 bases to trimming and J lost 8 bases, with 17 bases between them. This CDR3 is built from 15 residues. CDR1 is SGHDT and CDR2 is YYEEEE in the germline V gene. In DNA form, the CDR3 reads TGTGCCAGCAGCTTCAGAAGCGGGCAAGTCGATGAGCAGTTCTTC. Residues: CASSFRSGQVDEQFF.

By sample fraction, this clonotype is medium-sized. The gene calls are TRBV11-1 and TRBJ2-5, with D perhaps TRBD1 or TRBD2 (5 bases each). This CDR3 is built from 15 residues. The germline CDR1 and CDR2 sequences are SGHAT and FQDESV (reference sequence). V lost 4 bases and J 2 bases, leaving 14 bases between the germline ends. The CDR3 sequence: CASSSRERGQETQYF. The CDR3 DNA follows: TGTGCCAGCAGCTCCCGCGAGAGGGGACAAGAGACCCAGTACTTC. Using reference TRBV11-1 and TRBJ2-5 for the parts outside the CDR3, the full variable domain is EAEVAQSPRYKITEKSQAVAFWCDPISGHATLYWYRQILGQGPELLVQFQDESVVDDSQLPKDRFSAERLKGVDSTLKIQPAELGDSAMYLCASSSRERGQETQYFGPGTRLLVL.

About this clonotype: A read error is likely here: a far larger clone is one base away. The rearrangement links TRBV6-5 to TRBJ1-2, with 7 bases matching TRBD2. The J call could be wrong; TRBJ2-4 is a better fit for the DNA end. The CDR3 covers 15 residues. Germline V CDR1 and CDR2: MNHEY, SVGAGI. CDR3 in DNA: TGTGCCAGCAGTTACAGCGGGGCAGGAAGCGACATTCAGTACTTC. This sequence encodes CASSYSGAGSDIQYF.

Details on this clonotype: A far larger clone differs by one base, so this is likely a read error. The chain has TRBV5-6 and TRBJ2-7, with 9 bases identical to TRBD2. The DNA matches TRBJ2-1 better at its end, which makes the J call doubtful. CDR1 SGHDT and CDR2 YYEEEE come from the germline V gene. The CDR3 has 15 amino acids. The CDR3: CASRLGLAGDNVQFF. Written as DNA, the CDR3 is TGTGCCAGCAGGTTGGGACTAGCAGGAGACAATGTGCAGTTCTTC.

This clonotype was detected once. The chain carries TRBV6-2 or TRBV6-3 and TRBJ2-7; TRBD2 matches 9 bases. CDR1 MNHEY and CDR2 SVGEGT come from the germline V gene. The length of the CDR3 is 15 residues. J lost 1 base, V lost 6 bases, and 7 bases had no gene match. CDR3 sequence: CASRISGGLSYEQYF. The CDR3 nucleotides are TGTGCCAGCAGAATTAGCGGGGGACTTTCCTACGAGCAGTACTTC.

In its sample, this clonotype ranks as medium-sized. This sequence joins TRBV6-5 and TRBJ2-7, with 7 positions matching TRBD2. V gave up 5 bases and J gave up 3 bases; unmatched junction bases: 1. The germline gives CDR1 MNHEY, CDR2 SVGAGI. The CDR3 runs 12 residues. CDR3 region: CASSGGDYEQYF. Written as DNA, the CDR3 is TGTGCCAGCAGTGGGGGGGACTACGAGCAGTACTTC.

Within the sample, this clonotype is hyperexpanded. CDR3 in amino acids: CAISQGISSTEAFF. CDR3 coding DNA: TGTGCCATCAGCCAGGGGATATCGAGCACTGAAGCTTTCTTT. The chain is built from TRBV10-3 and TRBJ1-1; possibly TRBD1 for D (6 bases). This CDR3 region has 14 residues. Trimming cost V 6 bases and J 4 bases, with 15 bases left between them. The V gene's germline CDR1 is ENHRY and CDR2 SYGVKD.

This clonotype is classed as medium-sized. The rearrangement uses TRBV5-4 and TRBJ2-5; no clear D gene. Germline lookup yields CDR1 SGHNT and CDR2 YYREEE (reference sequence). This CDR3 spans 12 amino acids. V lost 3 bases to trimming and J lost 2 bases, with 5 bases between them. CDR3 loop: CASSSEQETQYF. The CDR3 coding sequence is TGTGCCAGCAGCTCGGAACAAGAGACCCAGTACTTC.

About this clonotype itself: With a far larger clone one base away, a read error is the likely cause. The chain links TRBV7-2 to TRBJ2-7; the match to TRBD2 covers 10 bases. The J call may be in error: the DNA end matches TRBJ2-1 better. Germline lookup yields CDR1 SGHTA and CDR2 FQGNSA. This CDR3 is built from 16 residues. CDR3 residues: CASSHPSGRQYDEQFF. CDR3 nucleotides: TGTGCCAGCAGCCACCCTAGCGGGAGACAGTACGATGAGCAGTTCTTC.